Sequencing of this T cell receptor (beta chain) was carried out in a study of T cell repertoires in ileal Crohn's disease. Time point: neoterminal ileum biopsy at postoperative endoscopy, about 6 months after surgery. As regards this clone: The antigen is not known.

Regarding the study as a whole: Compared with non-smokers, active smokers at surgery showed more clonal expansions.

The repertoire was sequenced with immunoSEQ multiplex PCR; TCRdb's copy has only in-frame clones and lacks some. This sample has about 13,000 clones, with more than 60% found just once. The V end was cut by 5 bases, the J end by 5 bases, with 9 bases between. The length of the CDR3 is 12 residues. Germline CDR1 reads MDHEN; CDR2 reads SYDVKM. This sequence was found in an adult with Crohn's disease. The sample was ileal tissue. V and J are TRBV28 and TRBJ1-2; no firm D call. Here the CDR3 DNA reads TGTGCCAGCAGTCCTTCAACGTATGGCTACACCTTC. The encoded protein is CASSPSTYGYTF.